This record looks at one T cell receptor (beta chain) sequence and its context. Its specificity is not known. The germline V gene encodes CDR1 MGHRA and CDR2 YSYEKL. After removal of 0 bases from V and 7 bases from J, the junction contained 11 bases not matched to a gene. The CDR3 runs to 16 residues. Only in-frame clones appear in the TCRdb table, and some are missing; sequencing was by immunoSEQ multiplex PCR. Among fewer than 35,000 clones listed, roughly 88% were seen once. The sample belongs to a study of T cells in tuberculosis. Study-level findings and limits: Selection depended on which cryopreserved specimens were available. GEM motif frequencies gave over 55% accuracy; the GMM repertoire gave about 90%.

Time point: new active TB diagnosis, blood taken before or within 7 days of starting treatment. Each clinical donor contributed on average roughly 90,000 T cells from unsorted cryopreserved PBMC. Source: PBMCs, taken at tuberculosis diagnosis. The chain joins TRBV4-1 to TRBJ2-7; 8 bases are shared with TRBD2. The clonotype comes from an adult with tuberculosis. CDR3 residues: CASSQDVSSGSLEQYF. The DNA for the CDR3 is TGCGCCAGCAGCCAAGATGTATCGAGCGGGAGCCTTGAGCAGTACTTC.